The clone carrying this T cell receptor (beta chain) showed up just once. Its antigen is as yet unknown. A much more abundant neighbour one base away suggests this may be a read error. The sample comes from a study of blood T cells in healthy people across ages. Study-level results: Calculation of diversity from one million T cells yielded estimates considered to be underestimates. Across the age range, TCR beta diversity per million T cells fell in a roughly linear way.

V lost 4 bases and J lost 7, with 11 bases in between. The germline gives CDR1 DFQATT, CDR2 SNEGSKA (reference sequence). CDR3 length equals 11 residues. The use of a sample-barcoded 5' primer and a J-beta primer mix characterized a second PCR of about 7 to 12 cycles. Every cDNA molecule carried a tag from a template-switch adaptor bearing 12 random nucleotides. TCRdb processed the 5' RACE reads anew with MiXCR; each CDR3 protein has one entry. The data show approximately 960,000 distinct CDR3 sequences, with approximately 32% seen just once and roughly 10% held by the top ten. A further study also used this sample, focusing on T cells of mothers and their children. Turning to that study: Compared with unrelated pairs, related mother-child pairs had slightly higher, non-significant overlap.

The chain has TRBV20-1 and TRBJ2-7; D is unresolved. The sample consisted of blood. This receptor was identified in a woman in her thirties or forties in good health. The CDR3 loop reads CSANRANEQYF. CDR3 nucleotides: TGCAGTGCTAACCGCGCGAATGAGCAGTACTTC.